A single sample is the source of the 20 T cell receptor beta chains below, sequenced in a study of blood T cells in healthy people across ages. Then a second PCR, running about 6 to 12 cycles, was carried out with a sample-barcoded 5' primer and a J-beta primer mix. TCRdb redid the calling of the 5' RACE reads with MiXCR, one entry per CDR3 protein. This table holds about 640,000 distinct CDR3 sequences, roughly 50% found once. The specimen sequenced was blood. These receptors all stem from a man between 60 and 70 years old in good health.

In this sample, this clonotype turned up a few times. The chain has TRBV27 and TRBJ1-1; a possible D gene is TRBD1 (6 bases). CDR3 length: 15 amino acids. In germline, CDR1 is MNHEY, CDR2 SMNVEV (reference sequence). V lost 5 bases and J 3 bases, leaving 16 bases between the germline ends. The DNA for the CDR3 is TGTGCCAGCAGTCCGTCTCCGGGGGGGCACACTGAAGCTTTCTTT. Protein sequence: CASSPSPGGHTEAFF.

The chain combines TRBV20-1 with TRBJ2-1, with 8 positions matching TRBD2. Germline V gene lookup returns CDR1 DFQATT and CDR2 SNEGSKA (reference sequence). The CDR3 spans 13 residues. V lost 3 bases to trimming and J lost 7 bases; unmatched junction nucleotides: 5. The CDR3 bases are TGCAGTGCTAGTCGGTCGGGAGGGAATGAGCAGTTCTTC. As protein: CSASRSGGNEQFF.

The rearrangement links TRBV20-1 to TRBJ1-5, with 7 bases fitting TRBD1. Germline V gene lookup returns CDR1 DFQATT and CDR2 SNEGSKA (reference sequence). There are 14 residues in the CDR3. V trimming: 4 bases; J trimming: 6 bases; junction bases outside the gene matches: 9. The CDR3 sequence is CSAKRTGGPQPQHF. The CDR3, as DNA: TGCAGTGCTAAACGGACAGGAGGTCCTCAGCCCCAGCATTTT.

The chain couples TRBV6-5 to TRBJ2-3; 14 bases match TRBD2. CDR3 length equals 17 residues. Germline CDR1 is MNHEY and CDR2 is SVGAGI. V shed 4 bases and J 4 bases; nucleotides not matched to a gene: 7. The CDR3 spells CASSLLGLAGGPDTQYF. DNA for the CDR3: TGTGCCAGCAGTTTGCTCGGACTAGCGGGGGGCCCAGATACGCAGTATTTT.

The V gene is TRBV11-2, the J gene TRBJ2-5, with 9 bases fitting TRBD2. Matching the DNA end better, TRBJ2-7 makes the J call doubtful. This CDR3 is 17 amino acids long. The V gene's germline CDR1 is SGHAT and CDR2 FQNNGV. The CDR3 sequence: CASSLGGVAGVYYEQYF. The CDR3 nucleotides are TGTGCCAGCAGCTTAGGCGGTGTAGCGGGGGTCTACTACGAGCAGTACTTC.

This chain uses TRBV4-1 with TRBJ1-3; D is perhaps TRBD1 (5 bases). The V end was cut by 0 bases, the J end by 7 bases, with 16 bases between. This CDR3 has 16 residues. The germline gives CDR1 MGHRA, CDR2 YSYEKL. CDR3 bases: TGCGCCAGCAGCCAAGATTGGGGGGGAGGCGGCAACACCATATATTTT. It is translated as CASSQDWGGGGNTIYF.

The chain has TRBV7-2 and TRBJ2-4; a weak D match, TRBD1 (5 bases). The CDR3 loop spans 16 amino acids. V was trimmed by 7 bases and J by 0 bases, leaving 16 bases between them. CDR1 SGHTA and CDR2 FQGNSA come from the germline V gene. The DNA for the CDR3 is TGTGCCAGCACCTTGCGGACAACGCTAGCCAAAAACATTCAGTACTTC. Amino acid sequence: CASTLRTTLAKNIQYF. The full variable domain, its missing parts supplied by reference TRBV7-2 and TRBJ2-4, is GAGVSQSPSNKVTEKGKDVELRCDPISGHTALYWYRQSLGQGLEFLIYFQGNSAPDKSGLPSDRFSAERTGGSVSTLTIQRTQQEDSAVYLCASTLRTTLAKNIQYFGAGTRLSVL.

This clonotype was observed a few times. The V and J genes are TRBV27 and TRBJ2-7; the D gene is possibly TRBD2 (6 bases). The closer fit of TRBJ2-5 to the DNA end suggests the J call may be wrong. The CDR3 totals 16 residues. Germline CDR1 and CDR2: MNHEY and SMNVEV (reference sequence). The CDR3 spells CASSYRMGEGRETQYF. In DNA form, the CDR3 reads TGTGCCAGCAGTTACCGCATGGGAGAGGGGAGGGAGACCCAGTACTTC.

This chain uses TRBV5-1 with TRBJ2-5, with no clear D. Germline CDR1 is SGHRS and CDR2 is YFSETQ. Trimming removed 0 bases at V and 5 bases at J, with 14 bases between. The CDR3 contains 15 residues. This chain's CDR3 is CASSLEGLLGETQYF. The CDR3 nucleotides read TGCGCCAGCAGCTTGGAAGGCCTACTGGGGGAGACCCAGTACTTC.

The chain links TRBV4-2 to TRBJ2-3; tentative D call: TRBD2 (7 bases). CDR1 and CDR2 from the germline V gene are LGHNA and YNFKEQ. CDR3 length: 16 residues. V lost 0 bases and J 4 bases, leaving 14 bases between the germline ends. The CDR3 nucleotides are TGTGCCAGCAGCCAAGAATGGGGGGGGGCCCCAGATACGCAGTATTTT. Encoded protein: CASSQEWGGAPDTQYF.

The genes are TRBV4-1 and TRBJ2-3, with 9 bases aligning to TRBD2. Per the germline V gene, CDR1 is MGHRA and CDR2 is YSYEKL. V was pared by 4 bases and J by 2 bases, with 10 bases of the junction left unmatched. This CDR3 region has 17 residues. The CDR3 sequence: CASSLGRAGGTTDTQYF. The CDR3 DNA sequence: TGCGCCAGCAGCCTGGGACGAGCGGGGGGAACCACAGATACGCAGTATTTT.

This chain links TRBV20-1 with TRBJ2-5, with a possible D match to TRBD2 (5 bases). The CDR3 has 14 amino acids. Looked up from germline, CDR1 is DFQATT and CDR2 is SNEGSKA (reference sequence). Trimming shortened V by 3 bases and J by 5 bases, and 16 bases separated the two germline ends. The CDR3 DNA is TGCAGTGCTAGTCGGCACTTCGGGGAGGAGACCCAGTACTTC. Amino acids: CSASRHFGEETQYF.

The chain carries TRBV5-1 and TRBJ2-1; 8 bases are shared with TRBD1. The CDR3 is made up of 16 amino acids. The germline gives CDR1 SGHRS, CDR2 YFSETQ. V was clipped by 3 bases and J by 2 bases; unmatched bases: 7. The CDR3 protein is CASSSRTGRTYNEQFF. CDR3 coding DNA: TGCGCCAGCAGCTCACGGACAGGGAGGACCTACAATGAGCAGTTCTTC.

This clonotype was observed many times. The CDR3 region has the DNA TGCGCCAGCAGCTTAGGCCATGGGGCCAACGTCCTGACTTTC. Translation gives CASSLGHGANVLTF. V and J are TRBV5-1 and TRBJ2-6; D not certain. Trimming shortened V by 2 bases and J by 3 bases, and 6 bases separated the two germline ends. This CDR3 spans 14 amino acids. CDR1 is SGHRS, CDR2 YFSETQ, per germline.

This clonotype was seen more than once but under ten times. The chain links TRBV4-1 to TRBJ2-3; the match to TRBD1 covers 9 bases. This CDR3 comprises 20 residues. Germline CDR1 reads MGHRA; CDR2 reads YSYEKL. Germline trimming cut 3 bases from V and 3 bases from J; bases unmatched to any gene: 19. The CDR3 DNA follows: TGCGCCAGCAGCCATTCACAATCTGTTTACCGGGACAGGGCAACAGATACGCAGTATTTT. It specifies CASSHSQSVYRDRATDTQYF.

The CDR3 DNA is TGTGCCAGCAGGGAACCAGGGAGGGTTCCAGATACGCAGTATTTT. This encodes CASREPGRVPDTQYF. The chain joins TRBV7-9 to TRBJ2-3, with 7 nucleotides matching TRBD2. The CDR3 consists of 15 residues. The germline V gene has CDR1 SEHNR and CDR2 FQNEAQ (reference sequence). The V and J ends lost 6 bases and 4 bases, in that order; junction bases with no gene match: 10.

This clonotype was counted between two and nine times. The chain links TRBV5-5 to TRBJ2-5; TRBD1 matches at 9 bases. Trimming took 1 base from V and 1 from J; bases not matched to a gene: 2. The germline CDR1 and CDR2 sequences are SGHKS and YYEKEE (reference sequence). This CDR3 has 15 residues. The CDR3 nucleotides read TGTGCCAGCAGCTTGCCGGGACAGGGCCAAGAGACCCAGTACTTC. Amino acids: CASSLPGQGQETQYF.

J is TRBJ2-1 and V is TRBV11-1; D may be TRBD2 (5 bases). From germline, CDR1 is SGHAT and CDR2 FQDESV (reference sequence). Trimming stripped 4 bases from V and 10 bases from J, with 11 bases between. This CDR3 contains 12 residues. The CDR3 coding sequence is TGTGCCAGCAGCTCGGGGATACTAGAGCAGTTCTTC. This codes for CASSSGILEQFF.

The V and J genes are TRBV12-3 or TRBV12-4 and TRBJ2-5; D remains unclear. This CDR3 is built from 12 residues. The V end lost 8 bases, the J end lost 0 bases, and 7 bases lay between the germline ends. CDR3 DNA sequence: TGTGCCAGCGGGCTGAACCAAGAGACCCAGTACTTC. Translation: CASGLNQETQYF.

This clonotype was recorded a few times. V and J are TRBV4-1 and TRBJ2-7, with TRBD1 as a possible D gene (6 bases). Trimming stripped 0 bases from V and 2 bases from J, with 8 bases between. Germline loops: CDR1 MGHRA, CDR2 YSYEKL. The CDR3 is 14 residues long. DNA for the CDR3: TGCGCCAGCAGCCAAGAGGGGGCCCCCTACGAGCAGTACTTC. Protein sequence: CASSQEGAPYEQYF.